This T cell receptor beta chain appears in the sequencing data of a study of blood T cells in healthy people across ages. Study findings and constraints: Both naive CD4+ cell counts and diversity were greater in long-lived donors than in aged donors. Diversity was estimated from one million T cells, and these estimates were considered underestimates.

For this clonotype: Its matching antigen is unknown.

The CDR3 is 16 residues long. The germline V gene has CDR1 SGHRS and CDR2 YFSETQ. Losses at the gene ends were 1 base for V and 2 bases for J; bases not matched to a gene: 5. Sample-barcoded 5' priming and a J-beta primer mix drove a second PCR of 7 to 11 cycles. TCRdb re-called the 5' RACE reads with MiXCR, one entry per CDR3 protein. Of about 1.5 million distinct CDR3 sequences detected, about 42% appear once; the ten largest clones hold about 4.1%. The origin of this receptor is a woman younger than 30 in good health. Material for sequencing was blood. The V call is TRBV5-1, the J call TRBJ2-3; 9 bases line up with TRBD2. CDR3 loop: CASSLIAGGSTDTQYF. DNA of the CDR3: TGCGCCAGCAGCTTGATTGCGGGAGGGTCCACAGATACGCAGTATTTT.